The present TCR beta chain was sequenced within a study of blood T cell repertoires in COVID-19. Trimming shortened V by 5 bases and J by 8 bases, and 12 bases separated the two germline ends. The CDR3 runs to 11 residues. The germline V gene has CDR1 GTSNPN and CDR2 SVGIG (reference sequence). Clones were sequenced by immunoSEQ multiplex PCR, and TCRdb holds only the in-frame ones, with some missing. Here the sample spans about 150,000 clones, roughly 80% being singletons. Sequencing input: peripheral blood. This sequence joins TRBV30 and TRBJ1-2; D uncertain. The sequence was collected from a human donor in a cohort sampled during active COVID-19. CDR3 in amino acids: CAWFVAAGYTF. In DNA form, the CDR3 reads TGTGCCTGGTTCGTAGCTGCGGGCTACACCTTC.